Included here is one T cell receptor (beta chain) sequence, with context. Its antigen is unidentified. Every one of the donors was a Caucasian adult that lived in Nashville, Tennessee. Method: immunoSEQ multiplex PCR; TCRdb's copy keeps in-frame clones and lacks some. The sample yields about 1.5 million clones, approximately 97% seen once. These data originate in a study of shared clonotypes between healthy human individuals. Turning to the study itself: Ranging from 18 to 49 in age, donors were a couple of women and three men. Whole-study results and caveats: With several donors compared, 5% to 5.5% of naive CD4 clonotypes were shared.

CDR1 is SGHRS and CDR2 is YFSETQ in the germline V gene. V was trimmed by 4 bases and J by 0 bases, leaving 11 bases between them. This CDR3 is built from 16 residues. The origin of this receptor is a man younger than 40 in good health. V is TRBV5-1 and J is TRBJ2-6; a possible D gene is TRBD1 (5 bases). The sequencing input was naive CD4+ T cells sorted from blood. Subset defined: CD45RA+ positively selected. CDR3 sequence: CASSVQGYSGANVLTF. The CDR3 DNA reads TGCGCCAGCAGCGTTCAGGGCTACTCTGGGGCCAACGTCCTGACTTTC.